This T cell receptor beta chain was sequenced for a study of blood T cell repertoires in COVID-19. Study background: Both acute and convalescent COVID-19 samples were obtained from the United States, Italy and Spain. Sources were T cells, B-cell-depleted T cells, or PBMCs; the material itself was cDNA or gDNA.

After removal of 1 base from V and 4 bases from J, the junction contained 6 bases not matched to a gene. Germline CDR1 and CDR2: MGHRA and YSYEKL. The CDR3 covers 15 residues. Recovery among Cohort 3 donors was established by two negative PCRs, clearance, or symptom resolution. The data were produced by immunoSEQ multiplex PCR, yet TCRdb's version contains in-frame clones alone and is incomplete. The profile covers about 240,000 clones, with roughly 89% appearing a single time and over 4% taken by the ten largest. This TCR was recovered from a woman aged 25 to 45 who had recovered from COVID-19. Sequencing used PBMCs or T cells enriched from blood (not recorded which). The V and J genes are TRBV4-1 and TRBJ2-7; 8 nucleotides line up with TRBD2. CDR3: CASSQVVSGSYEQYF. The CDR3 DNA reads TGCGCCAGCAGCCAAGTAGTGAGCGGGAGTTACGAGCAGTACTTC.